The subject of this entry is one T cell receptor (beta chain). The source of the sample is a study of memory CD4+ T cells and cytomegalovirus serostatus. Methods used by the authors: Out-of-frame sequences were removed, leaving roughly 2.1 million distinct TCRbeta sequences. TCRdb's table, derived via immunoSEQ multiplex PCR, lists solely in-frame clones and lacks some. V and J calls and clone size are those listed in that table; D and trimming were worked out from the DNA. The sample consists of 55,000 to 65,000 clones, approximately 81% of them appearing once. Single viable CD3+CD4+CD8-CD45RO+ cells were sorted as the memory CD4+ T cells. Serum IgG to CMV pp150, pp28, p38 and p52 defined serostatus. The sequence was obtained from an adult in good health and CMV-seronegative. Some clones in this sample may be carry-over from other donors' samples. Specimen: memory CD4+ T cells from blood.

The CDR3 DNA sequence: TGTGCCAGCAGCCGAACCTATTCCACTGAAGCTTTCTTT. Translating gives CASSRTYSTEAFF. The chain links TRBV7-2 to TRBJ1-1; no firm D call. In germline, CDR1 is SGHTA, CDR2 FQGNSA. Trimming cost V 5 bases and J 4 bases, with 11 bases left between them. The CDR3 covers 13 residues.